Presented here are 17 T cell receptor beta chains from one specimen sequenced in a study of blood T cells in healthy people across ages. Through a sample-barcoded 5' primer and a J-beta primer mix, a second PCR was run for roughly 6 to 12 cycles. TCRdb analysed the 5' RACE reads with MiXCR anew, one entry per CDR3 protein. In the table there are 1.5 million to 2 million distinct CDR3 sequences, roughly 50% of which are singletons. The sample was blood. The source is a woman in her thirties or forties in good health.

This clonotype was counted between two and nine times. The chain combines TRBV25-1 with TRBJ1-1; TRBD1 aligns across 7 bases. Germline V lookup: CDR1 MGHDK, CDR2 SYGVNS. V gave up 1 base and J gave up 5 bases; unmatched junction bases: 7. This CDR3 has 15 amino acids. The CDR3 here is CASSESKTGRTEAFF. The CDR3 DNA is TGTGCCAGCAGTGAATCCAAGACAGGGAGGACTGAAGCTTTCTTT.

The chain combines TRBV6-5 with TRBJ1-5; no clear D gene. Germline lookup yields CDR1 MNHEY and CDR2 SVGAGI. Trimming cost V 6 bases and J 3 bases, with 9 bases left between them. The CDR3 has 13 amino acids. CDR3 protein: CASRTTYNQPQHF. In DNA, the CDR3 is TGTGCCAGCAGGACAACCTACAATCAGCCCCAGCATTTT.

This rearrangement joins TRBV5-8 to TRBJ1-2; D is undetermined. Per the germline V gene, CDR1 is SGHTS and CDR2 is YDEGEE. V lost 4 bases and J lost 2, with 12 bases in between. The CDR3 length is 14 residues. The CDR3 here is CASSQVRTNYGYTF. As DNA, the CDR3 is TGTGCCAGCAGCCAAGTAAGAACCAACTATGGCTACACCTTC.

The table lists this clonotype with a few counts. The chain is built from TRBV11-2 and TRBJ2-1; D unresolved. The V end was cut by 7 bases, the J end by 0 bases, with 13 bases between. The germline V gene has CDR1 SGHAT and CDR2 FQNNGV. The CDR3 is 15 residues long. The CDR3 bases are TGTGCCAGCACCCTGCCCCATAGCTCCTACAATGAGCAGTTCTTC. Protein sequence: CASTLPHSSYNEQFF.

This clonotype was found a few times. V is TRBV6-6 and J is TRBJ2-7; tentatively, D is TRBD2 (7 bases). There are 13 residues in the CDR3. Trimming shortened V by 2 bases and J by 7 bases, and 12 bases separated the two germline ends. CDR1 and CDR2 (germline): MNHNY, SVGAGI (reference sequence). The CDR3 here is CASSYGGGGEQYF. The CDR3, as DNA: TGTGCCAGCAGTTACGGGGGAGGGGGGGAGCAGTACTTC.

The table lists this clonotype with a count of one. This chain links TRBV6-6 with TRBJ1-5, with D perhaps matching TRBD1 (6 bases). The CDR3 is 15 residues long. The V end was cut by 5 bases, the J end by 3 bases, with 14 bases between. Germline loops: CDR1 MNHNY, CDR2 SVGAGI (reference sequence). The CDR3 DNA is TGTGCCAGCAGTCCCCAGACAGGCGACAATCAGCCCCAGCATTTT. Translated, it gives CASSPQTGDNQPQHF.

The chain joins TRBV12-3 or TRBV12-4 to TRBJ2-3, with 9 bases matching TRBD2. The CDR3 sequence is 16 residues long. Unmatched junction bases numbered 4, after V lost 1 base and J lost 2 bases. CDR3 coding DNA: TGTGCCAGCAGTTTAGGTCCTAGCGGGGTCACAGATACGCAGTATTTT. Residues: CASSLGPSGVTDTQYF.

CDR3 amino acids: CASSLRDRASGELFF. Written as DNA, the CDR3 is TGTGCCAGCAGCCTCAGGGACAGGGCGTCCGGGGAGCTGTTTTTT. This sequence joins TRBV7-2 and TRBJ2-2; 9 nucleotides align to TRBD1. The V gene's germline CDR1 is SGHTA and CDR2 FQGNSA. Trimming at V came to 5 bases and at J to 6 bases, leaving 7 bases not matched to a gene. The CDR3 covers 15 residues.

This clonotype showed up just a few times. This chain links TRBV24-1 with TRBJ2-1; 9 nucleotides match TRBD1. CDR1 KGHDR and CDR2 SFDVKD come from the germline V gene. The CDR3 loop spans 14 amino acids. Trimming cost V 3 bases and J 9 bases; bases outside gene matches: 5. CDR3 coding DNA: TGTGCCACCAGTGATAGGGACAGGGATGGTGAGCAGTTCTTC. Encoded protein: CATSDRDRDGEQFF.

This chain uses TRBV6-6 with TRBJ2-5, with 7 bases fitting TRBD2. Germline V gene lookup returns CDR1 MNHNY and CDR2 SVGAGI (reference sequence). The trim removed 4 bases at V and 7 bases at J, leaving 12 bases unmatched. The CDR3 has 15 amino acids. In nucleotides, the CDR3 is TGTGCCAGCAGTTCCCAGCGGGATGGGGGGAGGACCCAGTACTTC. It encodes CASSSQRDGGRTQYF.

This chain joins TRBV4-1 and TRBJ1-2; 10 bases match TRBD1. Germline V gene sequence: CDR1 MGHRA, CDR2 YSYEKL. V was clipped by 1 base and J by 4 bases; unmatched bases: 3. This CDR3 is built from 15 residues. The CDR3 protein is CASSQVWDRGYGYTF. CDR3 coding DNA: TGCGCCAGCAGCCAAGTTTGGGACAGGGGCTATGGCTACACCTTC.

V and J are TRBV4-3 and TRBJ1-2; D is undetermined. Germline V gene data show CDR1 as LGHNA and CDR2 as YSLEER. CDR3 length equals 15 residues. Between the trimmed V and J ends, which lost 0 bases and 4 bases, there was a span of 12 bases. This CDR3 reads CASSQDKGRSYGYTF. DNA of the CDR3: TGCGCCAGCAGCCAAGATAAGGGCAGAAGCTATGGCTACACCTTC.

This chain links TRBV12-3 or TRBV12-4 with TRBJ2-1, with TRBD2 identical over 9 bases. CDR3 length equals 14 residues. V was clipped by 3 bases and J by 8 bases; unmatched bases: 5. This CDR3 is CASSLGTSFDEQFF. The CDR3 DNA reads TGTGCCAGCAGTTTGGGGACTAGCTTCGATGAGCAGTTCTTC.

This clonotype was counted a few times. The CDR3 loop reads CASSLTRQMGGYTF. CDR3 sequence (DNA): TGTGCCAGCAGTTTGACCCGGCAAATGGGGGGCTACACCTTC. The chain has TRBV27 and TRBJ1-2; D is unclear. The V gene's germline CDR1 is MNHEY and CDR2 SMNVEV (reference sequence). V lost 3 bases and J 8 bases, leaving 16 bases between the germline ends. The CDR3 is 14 amino acids.

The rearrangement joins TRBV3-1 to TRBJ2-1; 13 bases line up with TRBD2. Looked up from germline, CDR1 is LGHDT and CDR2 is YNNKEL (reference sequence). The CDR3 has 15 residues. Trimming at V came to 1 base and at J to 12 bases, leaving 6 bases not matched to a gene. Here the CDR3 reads CASSQGTSGGSAQFF. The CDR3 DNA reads TGTGCCAGCAGCCAAGGGACTAGCGGGGGATCGGCGCAGTTCTTC.

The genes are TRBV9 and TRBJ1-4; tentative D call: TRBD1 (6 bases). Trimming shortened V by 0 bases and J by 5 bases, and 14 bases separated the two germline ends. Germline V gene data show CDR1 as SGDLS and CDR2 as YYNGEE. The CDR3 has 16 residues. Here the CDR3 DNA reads TGTGCCAGCAGCGTAGGTCGGGGGCTCGCCAATGAAAAACTGTTTTTT. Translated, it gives CASSVGRGLANEKLFF.

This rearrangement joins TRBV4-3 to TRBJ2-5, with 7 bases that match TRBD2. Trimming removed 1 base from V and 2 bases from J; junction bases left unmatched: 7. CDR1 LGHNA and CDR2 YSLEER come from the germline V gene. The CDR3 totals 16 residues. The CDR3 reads CASSQVASGPQETQYF. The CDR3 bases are TGCGCCAGCAGCCAAGTTGCTAGCGGCCCTCAAGAGACCCAGTACTTC.